These 10 T cell receptor beta chains came from one sample sequenced in a study of identical twins (dated by TCRdb to about 2016). The library relied on 5' RACE. Sequenced using an Illumina HiSeq 2000. TCRdb applied fastp at Q25 and MiXCR to the public reads, then kept only in-frame beta chains. CDR3 protein sequences are deduplicated, and each keeps its most common genes and DNA. The sample data list 510,000 or so distinct CDR3 sequences, and around 15% of these were observed just once. About 0.47% of the sample is in the top ten clones. This same sample was also part of a study on yellow fever vaccine responses in identical twins.

Sample: CD4+ T cells sorted from blood. The receptors derive from a woman between 18 and 29 years old in good health.

This chain connects TRBV6-2 or TRBV6-3 to TRBJ2-5; TRBD1 might be the D (6 bases). Germline V CDR1 and CDR2: MNHEY, SVGEGT. Trimming removed 8 bases from V and 5 bases from J, with 18 bases in between. The CDR3 runs 14 residues. CDR3 DNA sequence: TGTGCCAGCGGGTGGACAGAAACCGGGGAGACCCAGTACTTC. As protein: CASGWTETGETQYF.

In DNA form, the CDR3 reads TGCAGTGCTAGGCGACAGGGGTTCACTGAAGCTTTCTTT. As protein: CSARRQGFTEAFF. The rearrangement links TRBV20-1 to TRBJ1-1, with TRBD1 matching 8 bases. The CDR3 loop spans 13 amino acids. The V gene end was trimmed by 3 bases and the J gene end by 4 bases; junction bases not matched to a gene: 4. Germline V gene data show CDR1 as DFQATT and CDR2 as SNEGSKA (reference sequence).

In its sample, this clonotype was seen a few times. In nucleotides, the CDR3 is TGCAGTGCTACGCGGAGGGACCGAAGAATACCCTACGAGCAGTACGTC. Amino acids: CSATRRDRRIPYEQYV. This chain uses TRBV20-1 with TRBJ2-7, with a weak D call TRBD2 (6 bases). The CDR3 runs to 16 residues. Trimming took off 4 bases at V and 2 bases at J, with 21 bases between the two ends. Germline V gene sequence: CDR1 DFQATT, CDR2 SNEGSKA (reference sequence).

V usage is TRBV29-1 and J usage is TRBJ2-7, with D tentatively TRBD1 or TRBD2 (5 bases each). CDR1 and CDR2 (germline): SQVTM, ANQGSEA. CDR3 length: 13 amino acids. V was clipped by 6 bases and J by 0 bases, with 12 bases between them. CDR3: CSVWWGSSYEQYF. The CDR3 region has the DNA TGCAGCGTCTGGTGGGGGTCCTCCTACGAGCAGTACTTC.

The chain links TRBV12-3 or TRBV12-4 to TRBJ2-1; 9 bases map to TRBD2. The CDR3 is 16 residues long. V lost 5 bases to trimming and J lost 3 bases; unmatched junction nucleotides: 8. The chain's CDR3 is CASSPKSGGHYNEQFF. The CDR3 DNA reads TGTGCCAGCAGTCCAAAAAGCGGGGGGCACTACAATGAGCAGTTCTTC.

The V gene is TRBV20-1, the J gene TRBJ2-5; tentative D call: TRBD2 (6 bases). The CDR3 is made up of 14 amino acids. CDR1 is DFQATT, CDR2 SNEGSKA, per germline (reference sequence). Trimming cost V 6 bases and J 3 bases, with 17 bases left between them. The CDR3 sequence is CSALGGRGEETQYF. Here the CDR3 DNA reads TGCAGTGCCCTTGGGGGGAGAGGGGAAGAGACCCAGTACTTC.

CDR3 nucleotide sequence: TGTGCCATCAGGTCGGCAGGCTCTGATGAAAAACTGTTTTTT. Encoded protein: CAIRSAGSDEKLFF. The V gene is TRBV10-3, the J gene TRBJ1-4; D gene uncertain. V lost 6 bases, J lost 6 bases, and 14 bases lay in between. This CDR3 has 14 residues. The germline V gene encodes CDR1 ENHRY and CDR2 SYGVKD.

The chain combines TRBV5-1 with TRBJ2-7, with 9 bases lining up with TRBD1. V dropped 4 bases and J dropped 2; count of bases not matched to a gene: 10. Germline values: CDR1 SGHRS, CDR2 YFSETQ. The CDR3 spans 16 residues. The CDR3 DNA reads as TGCGCCAGCAGCCCAAACCCGGGACAGGGCCCCTACGAGCAGTACTTC. Its protein is CASSPNPGQGPYEQYF.

The gene calls are TRBV24-1 and TRBJ2-1; TRBD1 matches 7 bases. V trimming: 10 bases; J trimming: 7 bases; junction bases outside the gene matches: 15. Germline V gives CDR1 KGHDR, CDR2 SFDVKD. This CDR3 is built from 15 residues. CDR3 DNA: TGTGCCACTAGTAACAGGGGAGTCGGAGGAAATGAGCAGTTCTTC. This encodes CATSNRGVGGNEQFF.

This clonotype turned up a few times. CDR3: CASSTRTSGGPYTGELFF. DNA of the CDR3: TGTGCCAGCAGCACCCGGACTAGCGGGGGACCATACACCGGGGAGCTGTTTTTT. The chain is built from TRBV7-7 and TRBJ2-2, with TRBD2 matching over 13 bases. CDR1 and CDR2 (germline): SSHAT, FNYEAQ (reference sequence). This CDR3 contains 18 residues. V lost 5 bases, J lost 3 bases, and 9 bases stayed unmatched.